The clone carrying this T cell receptor (beta chain) was observed a handful of times. What it binds is not known. The data derive from a study of blood T cells in healthy people across ages. Regarding the study as a whole: Among long-lived donors, naive CD4+ cells were more numerous and diversity higher than in aged donors.

A second roughly 7 to 12 cycle PCR used barcoded and J-beta primers. Each single sample gave us at least 3 million CDR3-containing paired-end reads. TCRdb re-called the 5' RACE reads with MiXCR, one entry per CDR3 protein. The data contain 550,000 to 750,000 distinct CDR3 sequences, roughly 20% of them singletons. This CDR3 spans 12 amino acids. Looked up from germline, CDR1 is KGHDR and CDR2 is SFDVKD. The gene calls are TRBV24-1 and TRBJ2-7; TRBD2 matches 9 bases. The J call may be incorrect, as the DNA end agrees better with TRBJ2-1. The sequence came from a man aged 70 or older in good health. Sequencing was carried out using blood. The chain's CDR3 is CANQSGRFEQFF. CDR3 coding DNA: TGTGCCAACCAGAGCGGGAGGTTTGAGCAGTTCTTC.